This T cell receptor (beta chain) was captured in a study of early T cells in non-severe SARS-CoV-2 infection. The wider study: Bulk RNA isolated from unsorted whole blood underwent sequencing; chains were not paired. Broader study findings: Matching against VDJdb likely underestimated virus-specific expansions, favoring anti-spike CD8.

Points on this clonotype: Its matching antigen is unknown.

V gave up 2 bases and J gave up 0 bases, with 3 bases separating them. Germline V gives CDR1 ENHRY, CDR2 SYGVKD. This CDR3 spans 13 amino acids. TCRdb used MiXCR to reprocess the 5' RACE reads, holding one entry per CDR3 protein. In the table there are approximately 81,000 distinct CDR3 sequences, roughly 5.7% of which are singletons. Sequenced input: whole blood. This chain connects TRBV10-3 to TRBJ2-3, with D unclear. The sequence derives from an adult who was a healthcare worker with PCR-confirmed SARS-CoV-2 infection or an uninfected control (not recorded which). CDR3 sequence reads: CAISETSTDTQYF. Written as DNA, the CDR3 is TGTGCCATCAGTGAGACTAGCACAGATACGCAGTATTTT.